This entry concerns a single T cell receptor (beta chain). The CDR3 contains 16 residues. The germline V gene encodes CDR1 SGHAT and CDR2 FQNNGV. V gave up 5 bases and J gave up 0 bases, with 16 bases separating them. This specimen belongs to a study of T-cell memory formation after mild COVID-19. 5'RACE with constant-segment primers built TCRalpha and TCRbeta cDNA libraries with UMIs. From the 5' RACE reads, TCRdb called clonotypes with MiXCR, one entry per CDR3 protein. The profile shows around 150,000 distinct CDR3 sequences, 25% to 40% of them singletons. Sequenced sample: PBMCs or a T cell subset sorted from them (not recorded which). This TCR came from an adult woman who had mild COVID-19 (a few samples of this study predate the infection). Cell type and time point are not known. The rearrangement joins TRBV11-2 to TRBJ1-1; possible D gene TRBD1, 5 bases. The CDR3 DNA follows: TGTGCCAGCAGCACAACCCGGACACTTTTGAACACTGAAGCTTTCTTT. Translated: CASSTTRTLLNTEAFF.